This entry lists 10 T cell receptor beta chains sequenced from one sample in a study of blood T cell repertoires in COVID-19. This table comes from immunoSEQ multiplex PCR, and its TCRdb copy is limited to in-frame clones, with some not included. The sample shows 170,000 or so clones, less than 90% of them seen only once. Sequenced sample: peripheral blood. These receptors all come from a man aged 18 to 30 with active or convalescent COVID-19.

This chain joins TRBV5-1 and TRBJ2-7; TRBD1 might be the D (6 bases). The CDR3 spans 14 residues. Germline V lookup: CDR1 SGHRS, CDR2 YFSETQ. V lost 2 bases to trimming and J lost 0 bases, with 9 bases between them. The CDR3, as DNA: TGCGCCAGCAGCTTCCAGGGGAGCTCCTACGAGCAGTACTTC. This encodes CASSFQGSSYEQYF.

The chain has TRBV5-4 and TRBJ1-1; TRBD1 is a possible D gene (5 bases). This CDR3 comprises 14 residues. Looked up from germline, CDR1 is SGHNT and CDR2 is YYREEE (reference sequence). Deletions cut 2 bases from V and 3 bases from J, with 11 bases between. The CDR3 spells CASSLGAGDTEAFF. CDR3 nucleotide sequence: TGTGCCAGCAGCTTAGGGGCGGGGGACACTGAAGCTTTCTTT.

The genes are TRBV3-1 (or the pseudogene TRBV3-2) and TRBJ1-2; 9 bases are a match to TRBD1. The trim removed 4 bases at V and 2 bases at J, leaving 5 bases unmatched. Germline V gives CDR1 LGHDT, CDR2 YNNKEL (reference sequence). The CDR3 sequence is 15 residues long. The chain's CDR3 is CASSPSDRGNYGYTF. The CDR3 nucleotides are TGTGCCAGCAGCCCTTCGGACAGGGGCAACTATGGCTACACCTTC.

V is TRBV27 and J is TRBJ1-3; D is perhaps TRBD1 (5 bases). Trimming left V 5 bases short and J 0 bases short, with 11 bases between. Germline loops: CDR1 MNHEY, CDR2 SMNVEV (reference sequence). The length of the CDR3 is 15 residues. CDR3 nucleotides: TGTGCCAGCAGTGATACAGGTCTCTCTGGAAACACCATATATTTT. Protein: CASSDTGLSGNTIYF.

The V and J genes are TRBV14 and TRBJ1-4, with D perhaps matching TRBD1 (5 bases). Germline V gene data show CDR1 as SGHDN and CDR2 as FVKESK. This CDR3 region has 15 residues. V was cut by 1 base and J by 7 bases, with 13 bases left in between. The CDR3 bases are TGTGCCAGCAGCCAAGTGGGAGGGGTTGGTGAAAAACTGTTTTTT. Translation: CASSQVGGVGEKLFF.

The chain has TRBV2 and TRBJ2-6; 7 nucleotides align to TRBD1. From germline, CDR1 is SNHLY and CDR2 FYNNEI. V lost 4 bases and J lost 2; bases outside the gene matches: 8. The CDR3 totals 17 residues. The DNA for the CDR3 is TGTGCCAGCAGTGGGGGACAGAGTCTTACTGGGGCCAACGTCCTGACTTTC. Translated, it gives CASSGGQSLTGANVLTF.

The chain uses TRBV6-5 and TRBJ1-2, with 12 bases fitting TRBD1. CDR3 size: 15 residues. Germline V CDR1 and CDR2: MNHEY, SVGAGI. V was clipped by 4 bases and J by 8 bases; unmatched bases: 8. CDR3 sequence: CASSSSRDRGRGYTF. In nucleotides, the CDR3 is TGTGCCAGCAGTTCCTCCCGGGACAGGGGGCGCGGCTACACCTTC.

The chain links TRBV9 to TRBJ2-1; TRBD1 matches 9 bases. Germline CDR1 is SGDLS and CDR2 is YYNGEE. The trim removed 0 bases at V and 7 bases at J, leaving 5 bases unmatched. This CDR3 has 15 amino acids. The CDR3 here is CASSVGGTGWNEQFF. The CDR3 nucleotides read TGTGCCAGCAGCGTAGGGGGGACAGGGTGGAATGAGCAGTTCTTC.

The sample holds one count of this clone. J is TRBJ2-3 and V is TRBV25-1, with D unclear. V dropped 2 bases and J dropped 4 bases, with 7 bases sitting between them. The CDR3 covers 13 residues. The V gene's germline CDR1 is MGHDK and CDR2 SYGVNS. CDR3 region: CASSEEAADTQYF. In DNA, the CDR3 is TGTGCCAGCAGTGAAGAGGCAGCAGATACGCAGTATTTT. The full variable domain, its missing parts supplied by reference TRBV25-1 and TRBJ2-3, is EADIYQTPRYLVIGTGKKITLECSQTMGHDKMYWYQQDPGMELHLIHYSYGVNSTEKGDLSSESTVSRIRTEHFPLTLESARPSHTSQYLCASSEEAADTQYFGPGTRLTVL.

The chain links TRBV7-2 to TRBJ1-5, with D possibly being TRBD1 (6 bases). Germline V gene lookup returns CDR1 SGHTA and CDR2 FQGNSA. Trimming removed 5 bases from V and 5 bases from J, with 16 bases in between. This CDR3 is built from 15 residues. CDR3 in DNA: TGTGCCAGCAGCGAAGACAGGATGGGGTATCAGCCCCAGCATTTT. Its translation: CASSEDRMGYQPQHF. Supplemented by reference TRBV7-2 and TRBJ1-5, the full variable domain reads GAGVSQSPSNKVTEKGKDVELRCDPISGHTALYWYRQSLGQGLEFLIYFQGNSAPDKSGLPSDRFSAERTGGSVSTLTIQRTQQEDSAVYLCASSEDRMGYQPQHFGDGTRLSIL.